This T cell receptor beta chain was captured by sequencing in a study of CD8 T cells in ankylosing spondylitis. Study results and limitations: A number of the motif variants had already been described in reactive arthritis synovial fluid and blood.

Quantitative 5'-RACE with molecular barcodes produced the TCR beta libraries. TCRdb processed the 5' RACE reads anew with MiXCR; each CDR3 protein has one entry. The table records about 92,000 distinct CDR3 sequences, about 9% of them present only once. V was cut by 5 bases and J by 5 bases, with 21 bases left in between. CDR1 is SGHTA, CDR2 FQGNSA, per germline. The CDR3 spans 16 residues. At least ten counts were recorded for this clonotype. Its antigen is still unknown. This receptor was identified in a male donor with ankylosing spondylitis or in good health (not recorded which). The chain is built from TRBV7-2 and TRBJ2-5; D assignment may be TRBD1 or TRBD2 (7 bases each). Sequenced material: blood, either unsorted or a sorted T cell fraction (not recorded which). Written as DNA, the CDR3 is TGTGCCAGCAGCAAAGGAACGGGACAGCGGGGCGAGACCCAGTACTTC. Translating gives CASSKGTGQRGETQYF.